This T cell receptor beta chain emerged from a study of shared clonotypes between healthy human individuals. Donation came from healthy HIV-negative adults that had no recent acute infections or vaccinations. A split of CD4+ cells into CD45RA+ naive and CD45RA-negative memory subsets was performed. General study results and limits: Naive CD4 clonotypes were shared across several donors at roughly 5%. Sorted-subset sequencing, rarefaction showed, was incomplete despite large depth.

As regards this clone: What it recognizes is unknown.

Produced via immunoSEQ multiplex PCR; TCRdb's table is partial and in-frame only. The profile shows 2,500,000 or so clones, 85% to 95% of them singletons. Germline CDR1 reads KGHSH; CDR2 reads LQKENI. This CDR3 region has 15 residues. V gave up 5 bases and J gave up 1 base; unmatched junction bases: 3. The receptor was derived from a man aged 18 to 30 in good health. Some clones in this sample may be carry-over from other donors' samples. The chain carries TRBV18 and TRBJ2-4; 9 positions match TRBD1. Sequenced: naive CD4+ T cells from PBMCs. The subset here: CD45RA+ positively selected. The CDR3 spells CASSDGTGAKNIQYF. The CDR3 DNA follows: TGTGCCAGCTCAGACGGGACAGGGGCCAAAAACATTCAGTACTTC.